This T cell receptor beta chain was sequenced for a study of T cell repertoires in cytomegalovirus infection. Study details: In the study, CMV epitopes included recently identified HLA-C-restricted and well-studied HLA-B-restricted ones. CMV infection together with matching HLA type was indicated by public TCR beta signatures. The study, taken as a whole, reports: The ex vivo response was dominated by HLA-C-restricted CMV-specific TCR beta clonotypes. There were carriers of CMV plus the relevant HLA, and cumulative public TCR beta family frequency identified them.

As to this clonotype: Its antigen is unidentified.

TCRdb re-analysed the reads in MiXCR, keeping a single row per CDR3 protein. The sample lists 100,000 to 150,000 distinct CDR3 sequences, over 25% seen once, with under 70% in the top ten. The source of this sequence is a human donor in good health (CMV status not recorded). Some clones in this sample may be carry-over from other donors' samples. The sequences come from CD8+ T cells from cultured PBMCs, collected from culture after CMV antigen stimulation.

Here the CDR3 reads CASSFGGGARGNEQFF. CDR3 DNA: TGTGCCAGCAGCTTCGGCGGGGGGGCCCGGGGAAATGAGCAGTTCTTC. This sequence joins TRBV5-6 and TRBJ2-1; 9 positions match TRBD2. From germline, CDR1 is SGHDT and CDR2 YYEEEE. The V and J ends lost 2 bases and 7 bases, in that order; junction bases with no gene match: 10. This CDR3 has 16 residues.